The 14 T cell receptor beta chains below were found in one sample sequenced in a study of TIL therapy for anti-PD-1-resistant metastatic lung cancer. The time point is: pre-treatment sample, taken before nivolumab and TIL therapy. Sequencing used immunoSEQ v3. The repertoire was sequenced with immunoSEQ multiplex PCR; TCRdb's copy has only in-frame clones and lacks some. This table holds fewer than 65,000 clones, roughly four fifths found once. The sample consisted of blood, taken at baseline. These receptor sequences come from a person aged 25 to 85 with non-small cell lung cancer.

This chain joins TRBV25-1 and TRBJ1-1, with D unresolved. V was clipped by 0 bases and J by 4 bases, with 9 bases between them. Germline assignment: CDR1 MGHDK and CDR2 SYGVNS. The CDR3 covers 14 residues. The DNA of the CDR3 is TGTGCCAGCAGTGAATATGAGGGCGTCACTGAAGCTTTCTTT. As protein: CASSEYEGVTEAFF.

This chain connects TRBV5-1 to TRBJ2-5, with D unresolved. Trimming took 4 bases from V and 1 from J, leaving 11 bases between them. Looked up from germline, CDR1 is SGHRS and CDR2 is YFSETQ. The CDR3 has 14 amino acids. CDR3 sequence (DNA): TGCGCCAGCAGCAGGCTCGCCACCCAAGAGACCCAGTACTTC. Translated, it gives CASSRLATQETQYF. Complete variable domain (other parts from reference TRBV5-1 and TRBJ2-5): KAGVTQTPRYLIKTRGQQVTLSCSPISGHRSVSWYQQTPGQGLQFLFEYFSETQRNKGNFPGRFSGRQFSNSRSEMNVSTLELGDSALYLCASSRLATQETQYFGPGTRLLVL.

The chain links TRBV7-2 to TRBJ1-1; 9 bases match TRBD1. From germline, CDR1 is SGHTA and CDR2 FQGNSA. With 5 bases clipped from V and 1 base from J, the junction kept 2 bases outside the gene matches. The CDR3 covers 14 residues. The CDR3 loop is CASSVDRGNTEAFF. The CDR3, as DNA: TGTGCCAGCAGCGTGGACAGGGGGAACACTGAAGCTTTCTTT.

V is TRBV7-9 and J is TRBJ2-3, with D perhaps TRBD1 or TRBD2 (5 bases each). V lost 4 bases to trimming and J lost 6 bases, with 17 bases between them. This CDR3 has 15 amino acids. The germline V gene has CDR1 SEHNR and CDR2 FQNEAQ (reference sequence). The CDR3 region is CASSSRDAPADTQYF. CDR3 in DNA: TGTGCCAGCAGCTCCCGGGACGCACCTGCGGATACGCAGTATTTT.

The genes are TRBV18 and TRBJ1-5; 10 nucleotides line up with TRBD1. Germline V gene data show CDR1 as KGHSH and CDR2 as LQKENI. The CDR3 covers 14 residues. V was pared by 6 bases and J by 6 bases, with 5 bases of the junction left unmatched. CDR3 sequence reads: CASSRQGAGQPQHF. DNA of the CDR3: TGTGCCAGCTCGAGACAGGGGGCCGGTCAGCCCCAGCATTTT.

The chain links TRBV4-2 to TRBJ2-7; no clear D. The CDR3 totals 14 residues. V shed 0 bases and J shed 0 bases, with 6 bases lying between them. CDR1 is LGHNA and CDR2 is YNFKEQ in the germline V gene. The CDR3 loop reads CASSQEFVSYEQYF. The CDR3 nucleotides read TGTGCCAGCAGCCAAGAGTTCGTCTCCTACGAGCAGTACTTC.

The genes are TRBV7-9 and TRBJ1-6, with 8 nucleotides matching TRBD1. Germline CDR1 and CDR2: SEHNR and FQNEAQ (reference sequence). V was clipped by 5 bases and J by 7 bases; unmatched bases: 7. The CDR3 is 15 amino acids. This CDR3 is CASSAGQGENSPLHF. In DNA, the CDR3 is TGTGCCAGCAGCGCTGGACAGGGTGAGAATTCACCCCTCCACTTT.

The chain recombines TRBV29-1 with TRBJ2-7; D possibly corresponds to TRBD2 (6 bases). Trimming shortened V by 5 bases and J by 4 bases, and 18 bases separated the two germline ends. The CDR3 covers 14 residues. Germline V CDR1 and CDR2: SQVTM, ANQGSEA. CDR3 DNA sequence: TGCAGCGTTTCTCTCGGGACTGCTGCTTACGAGCAGTACTTC. Its protein is CSVSLGTAAYEQYF.

The V gene is TRBV10-3, the J gene TRBJ1-5, with D possibly TRBD1 on 6 matching bases. From germline, CDR1 is ENHRY and CDR2 SYGVKD. Trimming cost V 6 bases and J 7 bases, with 13 bases left between them. The length of the CDR3 is 13 residues. The CDR3 loop is CAISDDRTQPQHF. The CDR3 coding sequence is TGTGCCATCAGCGATGACAGGACCCAGCCCCAGCATTTT.

The rearrangement links TRBV6-2 or TRBV6-3 to TRBJ2-3, with D unclear. Germline CDR1 is MNHEY and CDR2 is SVGEGT. Trimming pared 0 bases from V and 6 bases from J, leaving 7 bases between. The CDR3 extends over 13 amino acids. CDR3 in amino acids: CASSYSPEDTQYF. The CDR3 coding sequence is TGTGCCAGCAGTTACTCCCCCGAGGATACGCAGTATTTT.

This chain links TRBV12-3 or TRBV12-4 with TRBJ2-5; D may correspond to TRBD1 or TRBD2 (6 bases each). This CDR3 contains 13 residues. V was trimmed by 4 bases and J by 4 bases, leaving 10 bases between them. The CDR3 loop reads CASSYGGGETQYF. DNA for the CDR3: TGTGCCAGCAGTTATGGAGGGGGAGAGACCCAGTACTTC.

The count of this clone is one. This chain connects TRBV4-1 to TRBJ1-1, with D unclear. V shed 0 bases and J shed 1 base, with 6 bases lying between them. Germline V gene sequence: CDR1 MGHRA, CDR2 YSYEKL. The CDR3 loop spans 14 amino acids. The CDR3 reads CASSQERANTEAFF. In nucleotides, the CDR3 is TGCGCCAGCAGCCAAGAAAGGGCGAACACTGAAGCTTTCTTT.

The rearrangement links TRBV11-1 to TRBJ1-1; no firm D call. The CDR3 loop spans 13 amino acids. The V gene's germline CDR1 is SGHAT and CDR2 FQDESV (reference sequence). Trimming shortened V by 3 bases and J by 2 bases, and 7 bases separated the two germline ends. The CDR3 loop reads CASSFAPNTEAFF. DNA for the CDR3: TGTGCCAGCAGCTTCGCACCCAACACTGAAGCTTTCTTT. The variable domain in full, with the rest retrieved from reference TRBV11-1 and TRBJ1-1, is EAEVAQSPRYKITEKSQAVAFWCDPISGHATLYWYRQILGQGPELLVQFQDESVVDDSQLPKDRFSAERLKGVDSTLKIQPAELGDSAMYLCASSFAPNTEAFFGQGTRLTVV.

This sequence joins TRBV7-6 and TRBJ2-1, with D hard to call. This CDR3 region has 17 residues. V lost 5 bases and J 2 bases, leaving 19 bases between the germline ends. From germline, CDR1 is SGHVS and CDR2 FNYEAQ. The CDR3 sequence: CASSVNRVGTTYNEQFF. The CDR3 nucleotides are TGTGCCAGCAGCGTGAATCGGGTTGGAACCACCTACAATGAGCAGTTCTTC.